The clone carrying this T cell receptor (beta chain) came up a few times. Antigen specificity is unknown. The data derive from a study of T-cell reconstitution after alpha-beta-depleted transplantation in children. Study-wide findings and caveats: The origin of alpha-beta T cells about two months after transplant was reportedly several hundred expanded graft clones.

The CDR3 is 16 residues long. V was cut by 2 bases and J by 8 bases, with 20 bases left in between. Unique molecular identifiers were incorporated during preparation of the TCRbeta library. TCRdb ran MiXCR on the PCR reads and lists one entry per CDR3 protein. Of some 100,000 distinct CDR3 sequences in the sample, more than 20% were seen once. The V gene is TRBV12-3 or TRBV12-4, the J gene TRBJ2-3, with a weak D call TRBD2 (6 bases). This receptor was identified in a boy between 2 and 10 years old with acute lymphoblastic leukemia, due to receive a stem cell transplant. Sequencing used PBMCs, obtained before TCRalphabeta/CD19-depleted stem cell transplant. CDR3 in amino acids: CASSLYSGGGVGTQYF. CDR3 bases: TGTGCCAGCAGTTTATACAGCGGAGGAGGGGTTGGTACGCAGTATTTT.